The text below deals with one T cell receptor beta chain. Some clones are missing from TCRdb's copy, which holds only in-frame ones; the method was immunoSEQ multiplex PCR. The repertoire consists of some 190,000 clones, with 88% occurring once and the leading ten covering 1.5%. The data were obtained in a study of blood T cell repertoires in COVID-19. V was trimmed by 4 bases and J by 2 bases, leaving 21 bases between them. Germline CDR1 and CDR2: LGHDT and YNNKEL (reference sequence). The CDR3 has 17 amino acids. The rearrangement joins TRBV3-1 (or the pseudogene TRBV3-2) to TRBJ2-7, with D perhaps TRBD2 (6 bases). Sample: peripheral blood. The source is a man between 18 and 35 years old with active or convalescent COVID-19. CDR3 in amino acids: CASSPLPSGRGTYEQYF. The CDR3 DNA reads as TGTGCCAGCAGCCCCCTCCCATCCGGGAGAGGAACCTACGAGCAGTACTTC.